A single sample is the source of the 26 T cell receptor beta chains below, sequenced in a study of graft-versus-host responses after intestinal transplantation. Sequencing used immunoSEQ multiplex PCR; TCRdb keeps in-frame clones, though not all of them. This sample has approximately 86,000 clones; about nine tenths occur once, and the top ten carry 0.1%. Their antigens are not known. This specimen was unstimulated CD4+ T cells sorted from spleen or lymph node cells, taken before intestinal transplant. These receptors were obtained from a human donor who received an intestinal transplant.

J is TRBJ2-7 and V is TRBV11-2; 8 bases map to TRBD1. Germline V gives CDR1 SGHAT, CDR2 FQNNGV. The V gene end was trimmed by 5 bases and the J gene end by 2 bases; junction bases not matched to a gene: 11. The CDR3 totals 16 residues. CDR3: CASSPGTGFTTYEQYF. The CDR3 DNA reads TGTGCCAGCAGCCCCGGGACAGGATTCACTACCTACGAGCAGTACTTC.

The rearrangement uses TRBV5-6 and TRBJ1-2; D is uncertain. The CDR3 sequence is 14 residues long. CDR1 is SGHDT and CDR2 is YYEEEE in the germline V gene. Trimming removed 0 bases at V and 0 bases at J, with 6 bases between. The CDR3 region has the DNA TGTGCCAGCAGCTTGGCCGGTGCTAACTATGGCTACACCTTC. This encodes CASSLAGANYGYTF.

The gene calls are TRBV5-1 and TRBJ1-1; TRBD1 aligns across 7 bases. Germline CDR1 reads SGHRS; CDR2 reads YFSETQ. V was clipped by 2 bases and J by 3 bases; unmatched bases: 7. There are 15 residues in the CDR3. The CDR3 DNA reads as TGCGCCAGCAGCTTACCCCGGGACAGCTACACTGAAGCTTTCTTT. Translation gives CASSLPRDSYTEAFF.

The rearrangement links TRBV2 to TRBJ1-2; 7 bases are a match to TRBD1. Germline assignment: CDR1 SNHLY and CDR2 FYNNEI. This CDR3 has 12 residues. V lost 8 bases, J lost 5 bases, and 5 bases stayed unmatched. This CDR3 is CASGQEGYGYTF. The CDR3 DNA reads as TGTGCCAGCGGACAGGAGGGGTATGGCTACACCTTC.

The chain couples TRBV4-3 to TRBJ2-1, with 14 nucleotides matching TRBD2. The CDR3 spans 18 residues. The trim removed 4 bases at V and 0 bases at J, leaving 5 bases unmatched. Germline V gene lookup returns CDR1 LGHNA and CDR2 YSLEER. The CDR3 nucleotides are TGCGCCAGCAGCCGGACTAGCGGGGGGTCGCCCTCCTACAATGAGCAGTTCTTC. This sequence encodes CASSRTSGGSPSYNEQFF.

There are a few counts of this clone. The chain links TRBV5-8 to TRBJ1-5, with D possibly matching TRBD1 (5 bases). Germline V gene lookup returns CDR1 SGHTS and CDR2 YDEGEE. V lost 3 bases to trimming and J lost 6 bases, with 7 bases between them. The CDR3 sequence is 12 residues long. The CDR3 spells CASSSDSQPQHF. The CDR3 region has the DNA TGTGCCAGCAGCTCAGACAGTCAGCCCCAGCATTTT.

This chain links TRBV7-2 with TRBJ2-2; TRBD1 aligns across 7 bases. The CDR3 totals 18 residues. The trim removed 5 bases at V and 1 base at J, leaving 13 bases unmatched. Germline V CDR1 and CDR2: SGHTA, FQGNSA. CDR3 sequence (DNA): TGTGCCAGCAGCCCATCACCGACAGGGCTAAGGAACACCGGGGAGCTGTTTTTT. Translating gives CASSPSPTGLRNTGELFF.

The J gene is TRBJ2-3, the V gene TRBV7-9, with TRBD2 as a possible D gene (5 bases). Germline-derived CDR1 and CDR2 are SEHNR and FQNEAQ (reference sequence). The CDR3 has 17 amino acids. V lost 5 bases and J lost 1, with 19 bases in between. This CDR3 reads CASSILDGGWGTDTQYF. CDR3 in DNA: TGTGCCAGCAGCATCCTCGACGGAGGTTGGGGCACAGATACGCAGTATTTT.

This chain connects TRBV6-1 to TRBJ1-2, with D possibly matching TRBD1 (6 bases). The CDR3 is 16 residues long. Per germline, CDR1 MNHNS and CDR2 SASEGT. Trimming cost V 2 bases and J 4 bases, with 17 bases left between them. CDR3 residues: CASSELAGARIYGYTF. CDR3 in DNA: TGTGCCAGCAGTGAACTCGCAGGGGCCCGAATCTATGGCTACACCTTC.

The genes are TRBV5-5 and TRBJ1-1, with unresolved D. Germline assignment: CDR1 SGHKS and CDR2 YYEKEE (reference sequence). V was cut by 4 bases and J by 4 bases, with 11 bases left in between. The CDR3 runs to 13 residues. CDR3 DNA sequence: TGTGCCAGCAGCCCCGTTCGGAGCACTGAAGCTTTCTTT. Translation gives CASSPVRSTEAFF.

The CDR3 region is CSVAPGNTEAFF. CDR3 nucleotides: TGCAGCGTTGCTCCAGGGAACACTGAAGCTTTCTTT. This chain links TRBV29-1 with TRBJ1-1; no clear D. Germline V gene data show CDR1 as SQVTM and CDR2 as ANQGSEA. This CDR3 comprises 12 residues. V lost 4 bases and J lost 1, with 7 bases in between.

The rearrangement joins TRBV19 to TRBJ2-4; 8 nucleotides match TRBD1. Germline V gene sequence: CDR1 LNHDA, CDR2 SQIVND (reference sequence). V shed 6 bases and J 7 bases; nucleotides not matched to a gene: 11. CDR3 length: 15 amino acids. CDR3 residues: CASSQFGQGLNIQYF. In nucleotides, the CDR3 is TGTGCCAGTAGCCAATTCGGACAGGGACTTAACATTCAGTACTTC.

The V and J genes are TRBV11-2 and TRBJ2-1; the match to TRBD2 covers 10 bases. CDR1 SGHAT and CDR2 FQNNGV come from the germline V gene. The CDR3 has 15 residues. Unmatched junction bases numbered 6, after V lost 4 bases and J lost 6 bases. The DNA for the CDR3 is TGTGCCAGCAGCTCCGGACTAGCGGTAGGCAATGAGCAGTTCTTC. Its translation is CASSSGLAVGNEQFF.

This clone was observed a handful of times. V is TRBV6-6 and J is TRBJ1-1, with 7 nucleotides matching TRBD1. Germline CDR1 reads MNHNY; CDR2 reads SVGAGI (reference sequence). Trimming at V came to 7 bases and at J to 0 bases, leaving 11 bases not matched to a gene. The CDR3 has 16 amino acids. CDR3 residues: CASTGQVLTMNTEAFF. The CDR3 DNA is TGTGCCAGCACCGGACAGGTCCTTACCATGAACACTGAAGCTTTCTTT.

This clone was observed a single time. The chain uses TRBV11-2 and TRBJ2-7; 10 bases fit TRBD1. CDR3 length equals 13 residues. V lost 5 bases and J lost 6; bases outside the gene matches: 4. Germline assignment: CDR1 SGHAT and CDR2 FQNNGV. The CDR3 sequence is CASSLGQGREQYF. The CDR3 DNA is TGTGCCAGCAGCCTGGGACAGGGGCGCGAGCAGTACTTC.

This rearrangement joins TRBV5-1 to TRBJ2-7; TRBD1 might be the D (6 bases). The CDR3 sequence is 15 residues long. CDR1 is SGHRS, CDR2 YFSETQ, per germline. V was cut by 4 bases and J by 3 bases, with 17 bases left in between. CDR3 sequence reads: CASSLLGAGSYEQYF. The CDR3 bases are TGCGCCAGCAGCCTACTGGGGGCAGGGAGCTACGAGCAGTACTTC.

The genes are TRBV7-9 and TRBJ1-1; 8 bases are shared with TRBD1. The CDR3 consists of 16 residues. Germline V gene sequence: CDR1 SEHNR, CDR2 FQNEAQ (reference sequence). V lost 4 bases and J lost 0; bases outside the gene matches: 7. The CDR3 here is CASSSGQGALNTEAFF. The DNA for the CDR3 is TGTGCCAGCAGCTCCGGTCAGGGGGCATTGAACACTGAAGCTTTCTTT.

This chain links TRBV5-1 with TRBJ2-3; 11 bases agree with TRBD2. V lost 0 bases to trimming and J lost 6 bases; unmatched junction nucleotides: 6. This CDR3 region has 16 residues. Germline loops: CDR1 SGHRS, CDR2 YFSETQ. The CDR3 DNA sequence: TGCGCCAGCAGCTTGGGTAGCGGGGGGGGATTGGATACGCAGTATTTT. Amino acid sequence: CASSLGSGGGLDTQYF.

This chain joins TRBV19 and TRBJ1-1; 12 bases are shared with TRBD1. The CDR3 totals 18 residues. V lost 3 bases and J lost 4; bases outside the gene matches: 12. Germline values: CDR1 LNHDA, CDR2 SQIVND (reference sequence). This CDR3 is CASSMGPGQGAEGTEAFF. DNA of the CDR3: TGTGCCAGTAGTATGGGCCCGGGACAGGGGGCCGAGGGCACTGAAGCTTTCTTT. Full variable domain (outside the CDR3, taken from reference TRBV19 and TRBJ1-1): DGGITQSPKYLFRKEGQNVTLSCEQNLNHDAMYWYRQDPGQGLRLIYYSQIVNDFQKGDIAEGYSVSREKKESFPLTVTSAQKNPTAFYLCASSMGPGQGAEGTEAFFGQGTRLTVV.

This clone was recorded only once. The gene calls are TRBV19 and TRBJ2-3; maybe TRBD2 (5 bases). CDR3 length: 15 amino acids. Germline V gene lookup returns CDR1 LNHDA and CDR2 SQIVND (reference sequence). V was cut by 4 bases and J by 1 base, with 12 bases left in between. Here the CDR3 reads CASSTGILGTDTQYF. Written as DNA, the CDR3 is TGTGCCAGTAGTACCGGGATCTTGGGCACAGATACGCAGTATTTT.

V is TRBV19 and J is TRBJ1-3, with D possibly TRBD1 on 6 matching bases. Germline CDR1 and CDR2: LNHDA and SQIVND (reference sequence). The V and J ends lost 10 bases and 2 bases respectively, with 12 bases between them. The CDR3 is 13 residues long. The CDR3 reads CATSNRAGNTIYF. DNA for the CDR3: TGTGCCACCTCAAACAGGGCTGGAAACACCATATATTTT.

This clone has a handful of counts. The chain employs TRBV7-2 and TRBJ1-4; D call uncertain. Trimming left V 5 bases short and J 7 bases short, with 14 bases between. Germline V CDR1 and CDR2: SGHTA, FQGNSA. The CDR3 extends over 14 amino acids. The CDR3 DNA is TGTGCCAGCAGCAATACGGGGTGGGCTGAAAAACTGTTTTTT. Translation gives CASSNTGWAEKLFF.

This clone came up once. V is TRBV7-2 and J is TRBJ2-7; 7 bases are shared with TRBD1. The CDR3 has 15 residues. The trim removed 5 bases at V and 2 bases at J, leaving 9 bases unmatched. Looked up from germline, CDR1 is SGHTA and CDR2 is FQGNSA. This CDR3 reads CASSPRSDRTYEQYF. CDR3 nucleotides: TGTGCCAGCAGCCCAAGATCGGACAGGACCTACGAGCAGTACTTC.

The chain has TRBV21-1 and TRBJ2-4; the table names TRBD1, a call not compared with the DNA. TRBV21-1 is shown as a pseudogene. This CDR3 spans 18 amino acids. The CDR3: CASSKIQGRGCIVNIQYF. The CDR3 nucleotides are TGTGCCAGCAGCAAAATACAGGGCAGGGGATGTATCGTGAACATTCAGTACTTC.

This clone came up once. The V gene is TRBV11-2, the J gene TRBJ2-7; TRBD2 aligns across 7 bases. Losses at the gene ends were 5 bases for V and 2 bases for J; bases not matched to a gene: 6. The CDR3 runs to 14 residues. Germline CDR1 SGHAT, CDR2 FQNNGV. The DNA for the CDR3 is TGTGCCAGCAGCCCCGGACTAGTTCCCTACGAGCAGTACTTC. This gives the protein CASSPGLVPYEQYF. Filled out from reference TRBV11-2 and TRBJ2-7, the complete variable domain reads EAGVAQSPRYKIIEKRQSVAFWCNPISGHATLYWYQQILGQGPKLLIQFQNNGVVDDSQLPKDRFSAERLKGVDSTLKIQPAKLEDSAVYLCASSPGLVPYEQYFGPGTRLTVT.

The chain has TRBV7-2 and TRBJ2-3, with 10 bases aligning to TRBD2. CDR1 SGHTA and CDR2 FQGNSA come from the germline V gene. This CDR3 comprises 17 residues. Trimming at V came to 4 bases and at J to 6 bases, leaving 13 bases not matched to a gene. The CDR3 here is CASSSKDPGLAADTQYF. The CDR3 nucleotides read TGTGCCAGCAGCTCAAAGGATCCCGGACTAGCGGCGGATACGCAGTATTTT.